These T cell receptor beta chains were read from a single sample in a study of CD8 T cells in ankylosing spondylitis. One entry per CDR3 protein, called by TCRdb with MiXCR from the 5' RACE reads. Counted here are around 280,000 distinct CDR3 sequences, approximately 20% occurring once; the ten biggest clones make up under 8.5%. The sequencing sample was made of blood, either unsorted or a sorted T cell fraction (not recorded which). These receptors all come from a male donor with ankylosing spondylitis or in good health (not recorded which). Each CDR3 is given with its conserved first and last residue. A D gene is named only where the DNA matches it firmly. For some rows the clone size is stated as once, few or many, or as a class when expanded; others skip it.

CDR3 length,V gene,D gene,clone size,J gene,CDR3 DNA,CDR3 protein
15,TRBV2,.,many,TRBJ2-3,TGTGCCAGCAGTAGGACCTCCCCGTACACAGATACGCAGTATTTT,CASSRTSPYTDTQYF
15,TRBV3-1,.,once,TRBJ2-3,TGTGCCAGCAGCCAGCAGACAGCTAGCACAGATACGCGGTATTTT,CASSQQTASTDTRYF
13,TRBV10-3,.,once,TRBJ1-1,TGTGCCATCAAACAGACAGTGAACACTGAAGCTTTCTTT,CAIKQTVNTEAFF
14,TRBV7-3,TRBD1,.,TRBJ1-1,TGTGCCAGCAGCTGGCAGGGCCCAGGGGGTGAAGCTTTCTTT,CASSWQGPGGEAFF
12,TRBV2,.,.,TRBJ1-2,TGTGCCAGCAGTAGTCAGGGTTCTGGCTACACCTTC,CASSSQGSGYTF
13,TRBV24-1,.,few,TRBJ1-1,TGTGCCACCAGGCCCACAGAAAACACTGAAGCTTTCTTT,CATRPTENTEAFF
18,TRBV10-3,TRBD1,few,TRBJ2-3,TGTGCCATCAGTAGACAACTAAGGACAGGGGGGAGCACAGATACGCAGTATTTT,CAISRQLRTGGSTDTQYF
15,TRBV9,.,.,TRBJ2-3,TGTGCCAGCAGCGTAGCGGGGGATAGCACAGATACGCAGTATTTT,CASSVAGDSTDTQYF
16,TRBV9,TRBD2,.,TRBJ2-2,TGTGCCAGCAGCGTAGGGCTAGCGGGGAGGACCGGGGAGCTGTTTTTT,CASSVGLAGRTGELFF
15,TRBV20-1,TRBD1,.,TRBJ1-5,TGCAGTGCTAGACCCGGGGGACAGTTAAATCAGCCCCAGCATTTT,CSARPGGQLNQPQHF
16,TRBV28,TRBD2,few,TRBJ2-1,TGTGCCAGCCGAAGCTGGGGTAGCGGGAGTGCCATCGAGCAGTTCTTC,CASRSWGSGSAIEQFF
17,TRBV5-1,.,few,TRBJ2-1,TGCGCCAGCAGTTTGGAAGGGACCGTTAGCTCCTACAATGAGCAGTTCTTC,CASSLEGTVSSYNEQFF
14,TRBV12-3/TRBV12-4,.,.,TRBJ1-5,TGTGCCAGCAGTTATCAGGTTAGCAATCAGCCCCAGCATTTT,CASSYQVSNQPQHF
16,TRBV3-1,.,few,TRBJ1-1,TGTGCCAGCAGCCAAGATCGGGGACACTGGAACACTGAAGCTTTCTTT,CASSQDRGHWNTEAFF
14,TRBV5-1,.,.,TRBJ2-1,TGCGCCAGCAGGATGCGGAGCTCCTACAATGAGCAGTTCTTC,CASRMRSSYNEQFF
15,TRBV6-1,TRBD2,few,TRBJ2-1,TGTGCCAGCAGTGCCATGACTAGCGGAAACAATGAGCAGTTCTTC,CASSAMTSGNNEQFF
16,TRBV6-1,.,few,TRBJ1-1,TGTGCCAGCAACAACAGGGCCACATCCCCCAAAAATGAAGCTTTCTTT,CASNNRATSPKNEAFF
13,TRBV12-3/TRBV12-4,.,.,TRBJ1-6,TGTGCCAACAGTTCGCGGGGGAGTTCACCCCTCCACTTT,CANSSRGSSPLHF
16,TRBV24-1,.,few,TRBJ2-6,TGTGCCACCAGTGACCCGCGGGGTGCCGGGGCCAACGTCCTGACTTTC,CATSDPRGAGANVLTF
11,TRBV29-1,.,many,TRBJ2-3,TGCAGCGTGCATGGCGCAGATACGCAGTATTTT,CSVHGADTQYF
17,TRBV15,.,.,TRBJ2-5,TGTGCCACCAGCAGAGTAGGTTGGGGACGGCGTGTTGAGACCCAGTACTTC,CATSRVGWGRRVETQYF
15,TRBV6-2/TRBV6-3,.,many,TRBJ2-2,TGTGCCAGCAGTTTACTCACCAACCCTCCCGGGGAGCTGTTTTTT,CASSLLTNPPGELFF
15,TRBV6-1,.,.,TRBJ2-1,TGTGCCAGCAGCCCGACAGGAAAACCCTACAATGAGCAGTTCTTC,CASSPTGKPYNEQFF
17,TRBV7-6,TRBD1,few,TRBJ2-3,TGTGCCAGCAGCTTAACCGGGACAGGGGGCCCGGGAGATACGCAGTATTTT,CASSLTGTGGPGDTQYF
14,TRBV25-1,.,few,TRBJ2-2,TGTGCCAGCAGTGCCCCGCTGGGGACCGGGGAGCTGTTTTTT,CASSAPLGTGELFF
16,TRBV20-1,TRBD1,.,TRBJ1-4,TGCAGTGCTAGAGATAGTCAGGGGGCAACTAATGAAAAACTGTTTTTT,CSARDSQGATNEKLFF
13,TRBV12-3/TRBV12-4,.,few,TRBJ1-6,TGTGCCAGCAGTAACGACGGAGGGAGAACCCTCCACTTT,CASSNDGGRTLHF
11,TRBV29-1,.,many,TRBJ2-3,TGCAGCTTAGGGAGCACAGATACGCAGTATTTT,CSLGSTDTQYF